The 25 T cell receptor beta chains in this list originate from one sample, sequenced in a study. In TCRdb, the 5' RACE reads were re-called with MiXCR into one record per CDR3 protein. This table has approximately 57,000 distinct CDR3 sequences, 20% appearing once. Cells sorted as Tregs were CD4+, CD25+ and CD127-/low. The sequencing sample was made of tumor-infiltrating Tregs sorted from the breast tumor. These receptors all stem from a female donor with breast cancer.

This clonotype was seen a few times. This chain joins TRBV5-1 and TRBJ2-6; the match to TRBD1 covers 8 bases. Germline CDR1 reads SGHRS; CDR2 reads YFSETQ. V shed 4 bases, J shed 3 bases, and the junction held 3 bases outside the gene matches. CDR3 length equals 15 residues. The CDR3 spells CASSLGTGGANVLTF. CDR3 nucleotides: TGCGCCAGCAGCCTGGGGACAGGTGGGGCCAACGTCCTGACTTTC.

In its sample, this clonotype ranks as medium-sized. This chain connects TRBV4-1 to TRBJ1-2; TRBD1 matches 7 bases. V dropped 0 bases and J dropped 3; count of bases not matched to a gene: 16. This CDR3 is built from 19 residues. Germline-derived CDR1 and CDR2 are MGHRA and YSYEKL. The CDR3 DNA reads TGCGCCAGCAGCCAAGATTCTAGGTACAGGGGTGATCCTCACTATGGCTACACCTTC. As protein: CASSQDSRYRGDPHYGYTF.

The chain carries TRBV7-9 and TRBJ1-3; D unresolved. Germline V gene data show CDR1 as SEHNR and CDR2 as FQNEAQ (reference sequence). V lost 2 bases to trimming and J lost 3 bases, with 8 bases between them. This CDR3 is 14 amino acids long. The CDR3 nucleotides read TGTGCCAGCAGCTTAAGTACAGTTGGAAACACCATATATTTT. Translation gives CASSLSTVGNTIYF.

This clonotype appeared a few times. The V call is TRBV6-1, the J call TRBJ1-6; D gene ambiguous. V lost 2 bases, J lost 8 bases, and 13 bases lay in between. CDR3 length: 15 amino acids. The germline CDR1 and CDR2 sequences are MNHNS and SASEGT. CDR3 sequence reads: CASSEIVGRDSPLHF. CDR3 nucleotide sequence: TGTGCCAGCAGTGAAATAGTAGGGAGGGATTCACCCCTCCACTTT.

This clonotype was counted a few times. The CDR3 is CATSRVLGTVVPGYTF. Written as DNA, the CDR3 is TGTGCCACCAGCAGAGTTTTGGGGACAGTGGTCCCTGGCTACACCTTC. J is TRBJ1-2 and V is TRBV15, with TRBD1 identical over 7 bases. Germline V gene lookup returns CDR1 LNHNV and CDR2 YYDKDF (reference sequence). The V and J ends lost 1 base and 7 bases, in that order; junction bases with no gene match: 12. The CDR3 spans 16 residues.

This clonotype was detected many times. The chain couples TRBV6-5 to TRBJ2-5; D tentatively reads TRBD1 or TRBD2 (5 bases each). V dropped 1 base and J dropped 4 bases, with 13 bases sitting between them. The germline V gene has CDR1 MNHEY and CDR2 SVGAGI. The CDR3 is made up of 15 amino acids. The CDR3, as DNA: TGTGCCAGCAGTTACTGGGACCAGGGAAGAGAGACCCAGTACTTC. This translates into CASSYWDQGRETQYF.

V gene TRBV20-1 combines with J gene TRBJ2-7; TRBD2 aligns across 10 bases. CDR1 is DFQATT, CDR2 SNEGSKA, per germline (reference sequence). The CDR3 loop spans 15 amino acids. The ends lost 6 bases at V and 4 bases at J; junction bases unmatched: 12. CDR3 coding DNA: TGCAGTGCAACACCGGGACTAGCGAGGTCATACGAGCAGTACTTC. Translating it yields CSATPGLARSYEQYF.

V usage is TRBV5-1 and J usage is TRBJ2-7; maybe TRBD1 (5 bases). V was shortened by 1 base and J by 4 bases, with 6 bases between the two germline ends. CDR3 length: 12 amino acids. Germline V gene data show CDR1 as SGHRS and CDR2 as YFSETQ. The CDR3 is CASSLRGYEQYF. DNA of the CDR3: TGCGCCAGCAGCTTGAGGGGTTACGAGCAGTACTTC.

In this sample, this clonotype turned up a few times. V usage is TRBV5-1 and J usage is TRBJ1-2; tentative D call: TRBD1 (5 bases). The V end lost 1 base, the J end lost 8 bases, and 15 bases lay between the germline ends. CDR1 SGHRS and CDR2 YFSETQ come from the germline V gene. This CDR3 is built from 14 residues. This CDR3 reads CASSLFPGKDGYTF. CDR3 DNA: TGCGCCAGCAGCTTGTTCCCAGGGAAAGACGGCTACACCTTC.

V usage is TRBV10-2 and J usage is TRBJ1-6; the match to TRBD1 covers 8 bases. Germline V lookup: CDR1 WSHSY, CDR2 SAAADI. The ends lost 0 bases at V and 9 bases at J; junction bases unmatched: 13. The CDR3 is 18 amino acids. Here the CDR3 reads CASSESRPGGGFSSPLHF. CDR3 bases: TGCGCCAGCAGTGAGTCCAGGCCAGGGGGCGGTTTTAGTTCACCCCTCCACTTT.

The CDR3 DNA reads TGTGCCAGCAGCGTTAGCGGGGGGTACGGCACAGATACGCAGTATTTT. Amino acid sequence: CASSVSGGYGTDTQYF. The rearrangement links TRBV7-2 to TRBJ2-3, with 10 bases lining up with TRBD2. V lost 5 bases to trimming and J lost 1 base; unmatched junction nucleotides: 6. Germline V gives CDR1 SGHTA, CDR2 FQGNSA. CDR3 size: 16 residues.

Many counts were recorded for this clonotype. V is TRBV5-1 and J is TRBJ2-2; tentative D call: TRBD2 (5 bases). This CDR3 contains 13 residues. Germline V CDR1 and CDR2: SGHRS, YFSETQ. The germline V and J ends were trimmed by 4 bases and 6 bases, with 10 bases remaining between them. As DNA, the CDR3 is TGCGCCAGCAGCCCTCCACTAGCCGGGGAGCTGTTTTTT. The encoded protein is CASSPPLAGELFF.

This chain connects TRBV6-2 or TRBV6-3 to TRBJ1-2; D not certain. Germline CDR1 is MNHEY and CDR2 is SVGEGT. V lost 0 bases, J lost 4 bases, and 6 bases lay in between. CDR3 size: 13 residues. As DNA, the CDR3 is TGTGCCAGCAGTTACTCCGGAAGCTATGGCTACACCTTC. This gives the protein CASSYSGSYGYTF.

This clonotype appeared many times. The chain recombines TRBV7-9 with TRBJ1-5, with D possibly TRBD1 on 5 matching bases. This CDR3 region has 16 residues. V dropped 1 base and J dropped 2 bases, with 12 bases sitting between them. Germline CDR1 reads SEHNR; CDR2 reads FQNEAQ (reference sequence). The chain's CDR3 is CASSLGRVGGNQPQHF. The CDR3 DNA reads TGTGCCAGCAGCTTAGGGCGGGTAGGGGGCAATCAGCCCCAGCATTTT. Full variable domain (missing parts from reference TRBV7-9 and TRBJ1-5): DTGVSQNPRHKITKRGQNVTFRCDPISEHNRLYWYRQTLGQGPEFLTYFQNEAQLEKSRLLSDRFSAERPKGSFSTLEIQRTEQGDSAMYLCASSLGRVGGNQPQHFGDGTRLSIL.

This clonotype came up a few times. This rearrangement joins TRBV5-5 to TRBJ2-2; tentatively, D is TRBD1 or TRBD2 (5 bases each). This CDR3 contains 15 residues. Trimming left V 3 bases short and J 0 bases short, with 9 bases between. Germline assignment: CDR1 SGHKS and CDR2 YYEKEE (reference sequence). The DNA of the CDR3 is TGTGCCAGCAGCTGGGACGGAACGAACACCGGGGAGCTGTTTTTT. It is translated as CASSWDGTNTGELFF.

The chain carries TRBV7-9 and TRBJ2-5, with no clear D. The CDR3 runs to 12 residues. Germline CDR1 SEHNR, CDR2 FQNEAQ (reference sequence). V was trimmed by 5 bases and J by 4 bases, leaving 8 bases between them. In DNA, the CDR3 is TGTGCCAGCAGCCCGTGGGGAGAGACCCAGTACTTC. This gives the protein CASSPWGETQYF.

CDR3 sequence: CASSLLPGQGAYEQYF. Here the CDR3 DNA reads TGTGCCAGCAGCTTATTGCCTGGACAGGGGGCCTACGAGCAGTACTTC. The chain couples TRBV7-8 to TRBJ2-7; 10 bases are shared with TRBD1. CDR3 size: 16 residues. With V trimmed by 2 bases and J by 2 bases, 6 bases remained unmatched. Germline lookup yields CDR1 SGHVS and CDR2 FQNEAQ.

The sample holds many counts of this clonotype. The CDR3: CSARRGMAGDEYTQYF. CDR3 DNA sequence: TGCAGTGCTAGAAGGGGGATGGCGGGGGATGAATATACGCAGTATTTT. The rearrangement links TRBV20-1 to TRBJ2-3; the D gene is possibly TRBD2 (7 bases). The V gene's germline CDR1 is DFQATT and CDR2 SNEGSKA (reference sequence). Trimming removed 2 bases at V and 7 bases at J, with 22 bases between. The CDR3 runs 16 residues.

As concerns this clonotype: This could be a read error, since a much larger clone is one nucleotide away. Since the CDR3 does not end with the conserved phenylalanine or tryptophan, this likely comes from a read error. This chain uses TRBV7-6 with TRBJ2-3; 11 nucleotides match TRBD2. The CDR3 runs to 17 residues. Trimming removed 2 bases from V and 0 bases from J; junction bases left unmatched: 4. The germline V gene encodes CDR1 SGHVS and CDR2 FNYEAQ. The DNA of the CDR3 is TGTGCCAGCAGCTTACTAGCGGGAGGAACTAGCACAGATACGCAGTATTCT. Protein sequence: CASSLLAGGTSTDTQYS.

This clonotype occurred many times. The rearrangement links TRBV7-9 to TRBJ2-1, with TRBD2 matching over 10 bases. Germline assignment: CDR1 SEHNR and CDR2 FQNEAQ (reference sequence). The CDR3 runs 15 residues. Trimming at V came to 5 bases and at J to 5 bases, leaving 6 bases not matched to a gene. Here the CDR3 DNA reads TGTGCCAGCAGCACAAGCGGGAGGGCCCACAATGAGCAGTTCTTC. It encodes CASSTSGRAHNEQFF.

The DNA for the CDR3 is TGCAGTGCTAGCCCCGGGACAGGGGTCCAGCCCCAGCATTTT. This codes for CSASPGTGVQPQHF. The J gene is TRBJ1-5, the V gene TRBV20-1; 10 bases align to TRBD1. Germline lookup yields CDR1 DFQATT and CDR2 SNEGSKA (reference sequence). The CDR3 loop spans 14 amino acids. The trim removed 3 bases at V and 7 bases at J, leaving 6 bases unmatched.

Worth noting for this clonotype: One junction end disagrees with the germline gene, perhaps due to a read error. The chain employs TRBV29-1 and TRBJ2-1; 12 bases match TRBD2. Germline V gene data show CDR1 as SQVTM and CDR2 as ANQGSEA. This CDR3 region has 14 residues. The CDR3, as DNA: TGCAGCGTTCAGGGACTAGCGGGTTACAAGGAGCAGTTCTTC. Translated, it gives CSVQGLAGYKEQFF.

In this sample, this clonotype turned up a few times. The V call is TRBV12-3 or TRBV12-4, the J call TRBJ2-6; 8 bases align to TRBD2. This CDR3 is 18 amino acids long. V shed 3 bases and J 4 bases; nucleotides not matched to a gene: 11. The CDR3 DNA reads TGTGCCAGCAGTTTTTCCCCGGGGGGGCTTATGGGGGCCAACGTCCTGACTTTC. This gives the protein CASSFSPGGLMGANVLTF.

The chain has TRBV7-2 and TRBJ2-4; possibly TRBD1 for D (6 bases). Trimming left V 2 bases short and J 4 bases short, with 12 bases between. This CDR3 has 15 residues. Germline CDR1 SGHTA, CDR2 FQGNSA. CDR3 nucleotide sequence: TGTGCCAGCAGCTTATCGGGGACACGTAAAAACATTCAGTACTTC. Translating gives CASSLSGTRKNIQYF.

The chain employs TRBV24-1 and TRBJ2-5; D gene unclear. V lost 4 bases to trimming and J lost 2 bases, with 4 bases between them. The CDR3 is 12 residues long. Germline V gives CDR1 KGHDR, CDR2 SFDVKD. CDR3 sequence: CATSDQQETQYF. In nucleotides, the CDR3 is TGTGCCACCAGTGACCAGCAAGAGACCCAGTACTTC.